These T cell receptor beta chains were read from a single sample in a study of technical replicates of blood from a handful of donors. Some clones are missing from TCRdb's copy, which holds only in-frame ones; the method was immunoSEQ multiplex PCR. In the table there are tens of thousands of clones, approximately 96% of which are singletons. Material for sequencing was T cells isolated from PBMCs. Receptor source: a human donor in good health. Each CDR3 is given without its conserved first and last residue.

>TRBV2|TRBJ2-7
ASSGDRGRSYEQY
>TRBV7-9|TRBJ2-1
ASSLDRGPSYNEQF
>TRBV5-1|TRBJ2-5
ASSSGREQETQY
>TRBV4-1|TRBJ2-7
ASSHSGKFYEQY
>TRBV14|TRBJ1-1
ASSLDLREAF
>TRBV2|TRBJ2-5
ASRETSGGLETQY
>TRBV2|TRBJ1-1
ASSDSRNTEAF
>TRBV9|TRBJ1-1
ASSVSQNTEAF
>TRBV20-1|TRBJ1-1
SATERTEAF
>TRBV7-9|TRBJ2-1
ASSFRGNTYNEQF
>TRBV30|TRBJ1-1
AWLPGTGGRTEAF
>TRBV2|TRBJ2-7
ATQTGLASYEQY
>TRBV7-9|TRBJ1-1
ASSFQGAGEAF
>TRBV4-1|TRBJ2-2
ASSQKRGAAGELF
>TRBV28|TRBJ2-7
ASSPNPGQASYEQY
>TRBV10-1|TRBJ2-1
ASSEVGVSDNEQF
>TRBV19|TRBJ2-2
ASTTPNTGELF
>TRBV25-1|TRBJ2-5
ASSGSGSGQETQY
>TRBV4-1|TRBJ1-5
ASSLEIWARGQPQH
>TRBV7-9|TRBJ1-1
ASSLDMNTEAF
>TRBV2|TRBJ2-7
ASSPGLAGRTYEQY
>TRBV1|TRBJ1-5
TSSQWDRGQKPNQPQH
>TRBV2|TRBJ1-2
ASSDGNYGYT
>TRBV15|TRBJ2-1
ATSRVDRDFNEQF